This T cell receptor beta chain was captured in a study of blood T cell repertoires in COVID-19. This table comes from immunoSEQ multiplex PCR, and its TCRdb copy is limited to in-frame clones, with some not included. Here the sample spans some 97,000 clones, less than 95% being singletons. This CDR3 has 13 amino acids. V was pared by 5 bases and J by 5 bases, with 13 bases between. From germline, CDR1 is SGHRS and CDR2 YFSETQ. The specimen sequenced was peripheral blood. The clonotype originates from a man aged 55 to 70 with acute or convalescent COVID-19. The chain is built from TRBV5-1 and TRBJ1-2, with TRBD1 as a possible D gene (5 bases). This CDR3 is CASSAGGEYGYTF. CDR3 in DNA: TGCGCCAGCAGTGCTGGGGGGGAGTATGGCTACACCTTC.